This TCR beta chain was obtained from a study of blood T cell repertoires in COVID-19 (dated by TCRdb to between 2020 and 2021). About the investigation overall: Samples covering the acute and convalescent phases of COVID-19 were provided by collaborators in the United States, Italy and Spain. Deeply sampled blood TCRbeta repertoires from subjects exposed to, actively infected with, or recovered from COVID-19 were included in the dataset. Where HLA class I and class II types were available, the types were taken from metadata supplied by the sample provider, not from assay-based typing. The prospective study material was composed of cDNA or gDNA derived from T cells, B-cell-depleted T cells, or PBMCs. The repertoires were released in a freely available public database meant as a resource for research on the immune response to SARS-CoV-2. Nearly every sample came with metadata listing a de-identified subject ID, COVID-19 status, age in years and sex. The samples were drawn from the first 160 participants of the ongoing ImmuneRACE study and from under 1,500 subjects provided by 6 global collaborators. Study-wide findings and limitations: The quantity of clinical and demographic metadata differed by source and by participant and was supplied without curation.

Each collaborating institution followed its own protocols to collect whole blood in K2EDTA tubes. For TCRbeta analysis, collaborators shipped samples in one of three forms: frozen whole blood, isolated PBMCs, or DNA extracted from either of those sample types. The germline V gene specifies ENHRY as CDR1 and SYGVKD as CDR2. The CDR3, cysteine through phenylalanine, is 18 amino acids long. The CDR3 DNA has 54 bases and is translated from base 1. Germline trimming amounts to 2 bases on V and 6 bases on J, with 15 as the count of junction bases outside the gene matches. The count of this clone is one. What this receptor recognizes is not known. Within one base of it there is no much larger clone, and no base qualities were kept. TCRbeta CDR3 regions were amplified from genomic DNA using the immunoSEQ Assay, a bias-controlled multiplex PCR. The paper's processing steps were these. Nucleated cell counts per sample were estimated from amplification of reference gene primers within the assay. Sequence reads were collapsed and filtered to measure the absolute abundance of every unique TCRbeta CDR3 rearrangement. Productive Simpson clonality was computed per sample as the square root of Simpson's diversity index over productive rearrangements. Imported from immuneACCESS, the table was reduced by TCRdb to in-frame sequences with V and J called. These copies leave out some clones; in studies compared against another copy, an unresolved V gene accounts for under half, and the cause of the remainder is not known. Clone size and V and J calls were adopted from that table, with D and trimming inferred from the DNA. This sample lists some 240,000 clones; around 80% were detected once. The ten biggest clones cover 9.5% to 15% of the sample.

The sequenced sample was peripheral blood. The chain is made from TRBV10-3 and TRBJ2-3, and TRBD2 matches 9 of the central bases. The sequence was obtained from a human donor in a cohort sampled during active COVID-19. The DNA reads as follows: TGTGCCATCAGTGAGCCTGAGACTAGCGGTTACTTGGAGGATACGCAGTATTTT. Its translation reads: CAISEPETSGYLEDTQYF.